Listed below are T cell receptor beta chains from one sample, sequenced in a study of regulatory T cells in long-lasting Graves disease. TCRdb re-called the multiplex PCR reads with MiXCR, one entry per CDR3 protein. The data contain hundreds of thousands of distinct CDR3 sequences, around 15% of them singletons. These data were likewise used in another study, on T cells in Graves' hyperthyroidism and ophthalmopathy.

Sequences were derived from peripheral blood mononuclear cells (PBMCs), sampled at new diagnosis, from a patient treated with antithyroid drugs. The receptors were sampled from a woman between 25 and 40 years old with Graves disease. CDR3s include the opening cysteine and the closing phenylalanine or tryptophan. The order of the fields is V gene, J gene, D gene, clone size, CDR3 protein, CDR3 DNA. The D gene is left open where the match is weak. Only some rows state a clone size, as once, few, many or a class for expanded clones.

>TRBV30|TRBJ1-5|-|-
CAWSASAGGGQPQHF
TGTGCCTGGAGCGCCTCGGCGGGGGGGGGTCAGCCCCAGCATTTT
>TRBV29-1|TRBJ2-7|-|many
CSASPDTYEQYF
TGCAGCGCCAGTCCAGATACCTACGAGCAGTACTTC
>TRBV3-1|TRBJ2-7|TRBD2|few
CASSQEGGWREQYF
TGTGCCAGCAGCCAAGAGGGGGGGTGGCGCGAGCAGTACTTC
>TRBV7-9|TRBJ1-2|-|few
CASSLNYYGYTF
TGTGCCAGCAGCTTAAATTACTATGGCTACACCTTC
>TRBV28|TRBJ1-5|-|many
CASEWGNSNQPQHF
TGTGCCAGCGAATGGGGGAATAGCAATCAGCCCCAGCATTTT
>TRBV6-2/TRBV6-3|TRBJ2-3|-|-
CASSERRLEVDTQYF
TGTGCCAGCAGTGAACGAAGACTAGAGGTAGATACGCAGTATTTT
>TRBV7-9|TRBJ2-2|TRBD2|-
CASSPPSGISTGELFF
TGTGCCAGCAGCCCCCCTAGCGGGATCAGCACCGGGGAGCTGTTTTTT
>TRBV20-1|TRBJ2-2|-|-
CSARSRLQAGSGELFF
TGCAGTGCCAGGAGTCGGTTACAGGCCGGGTCCGGGGAGCTGTTTTTT
>TRBV20-1|TRBJ2-7|TRBD2|few
CSVTMSGNYEQYF
TGCAGTGTTACGATGAGCGGGAACTACGAGCAGTACTTC
>TRBV5-5|TRBJ1-2|-|-
CASSLSGEYYGYTF
TGTGCCAGCAGCCTTTCGGGGGAGTACTATGGCTACACCTTC
>TRBV28|TRBJ2-2|-|many
CASSFVTAGELFF
TGTGCCAGCAGTTTTGTCACCGCTGGGGAGCTGTTTTTT